A selection of T cell receptor beta chains follows, all from one sample in a study of control samples from healthy donors and cancer patients. Clones were sequenced by immunoSEQ multiplex PCR, and TCRdb holds only the in-frame ones, with some missing. The sample carries roughly 200,000 clones, 90% to 95% recorded once. The sample was blood. These TCRs come from a man aged 45-65 years in good health. Both conserved end residues are part of each CDR3. The order of the fields is V gene, J gene, D gene, clone size, CDR3 DNA, CDR3 protein. D genes are given only for firm matches. Size tells how often a clone was seen (once, few, many) or the class of an expanded clone, and some rows leave it out.

v_gene: TRBV2; j_gene: TRBJ2-5; d_gene: TRBD2; abundance: once; CDR3nt: TGTGCCAGCAGGGGGGAGGGAGAGACCCAGTACTTC; CDR3aa: CASRGEGETQYF
v_gene: TRBV9; j_gene: TRBJ2-5; d_gene: TRBD2; abundance: once; CDR3nt: TGTGCCAGCAGTTGGGGGCTAGCGGGACAAGAGACCCAGTACTTC; CDR3aa: CASSWGLAGQETQYF
v_gene: TRBV5-4; j_gene: TRBJ2-3; d_gene: -; abundance: -; CDR3nt: TGTGCCAGCAGCTTGGGCGGGGCCGCCACAGATACGCAGTATTTT; CDR3aa: CASSLGGAATDTQYF
v_gene: TRBV28; j_gene: TRBJ1-2; d_gene: -; abundance: -; CDR3nt: TGTGCCAGCAGTCCCCCCTCGGACAGTAACTATGGCTACACCTTC; CDR3aa: CASSPPSDSNYGYTF
v_gene: TRBV30; j_gene: TRBJ1-2; d_gene: TRBD1; abundance: -; CDR3nt: TGTGCCTGGAGTGGTTTGGGACAGGGTTCCGGTACGACCTTC; CDR3aa: CAWSGLGQGSGTTF
v_gene: TRBV5-4; j_gene: TRBJ1-4; d_gene: -; abundance: -; CDR3nt: TGTGCCAGCAGCTTGGGGAGTAGGACTAATGAAAAACTGTTTTTT; CDR3aa: CASSLGSRTNEKLFF
v_gene: TRBV5-1; j_gene: TRBJ1-6; d_gene: -; abundance: -; CDR3nt: TGCGCCAGCAGCTTAGATCAGGGATCCTATAATTCACCCCTCCACTTT; CDR3aa: CASSLDQGSYNSPLHF
v_gene: TRBV11-1; j_gene: TRBJ1-3; d_gene: -; abundance: -; CDR3nt: TGTGCCAGCAGCTTAGACAGACCTGGAAACACCATATATTTT; CDR3aa: CASSLDRPGNTIYF
v_gene: TRBV5-1; j_gene: TRBJ2-5; d_gene: TRBD2; abundance: -; CDR3nt: TGCGCCAGCAGCCCTGTAGCGGGGATCTGGGAGACCCAGTACTTC; CDR3aa: CASSPVAGIWETQYF
v_gene: TRBV18; j_gene: TRBJ2-2; d_gene: -; abundance: -; CDR3nt: TGTGCCAGCTCACCAAGTGGGGCCACCGGGGAGCTGTTTTTT; CDR3aa: CASSPSGATGELFF
v_gene: TRBV19; j_gene: TRBJ2-2; d_gene: -; abundance: -; CDR3nt: TGTGCCAGTAGTATGTGGGGGGTGAACACCGGGGAGCTGTTTTTT; CDR3aa: CASSMWGVNTGELFF
v_gene: TRBV18; j_gene: TRBJ1-6; d_gene: -; abundance: -; CDR3nt: TGTGCCAGCTCACCTGGTAGCCATAATTCACCCCTCCACTTT; CDR3aa: CASSPGSHNSPLHF
v_gene: TRBV3-1/TRBV3-2; j_gene: TRBJ2-7; d_gene: -; abundance: -; CDR3nt: TGTGCCAGCAGCCAATTCCGGGACCTCGAGCAGTACTTC; CDR3aa: CASSQFRDLEQYF
v_gene: TRBV28; j_gene: TRBJ1-2; d_gene: -; abundance: -; CDR3nt: TGTGCCAGCAGTGCATACAGGGACATGGAGGGCTACACCTTC; CDR3aa: CASSAYRDMEGYTF
v_gene: TRBV5-1; j_gene: TRBJ2-1; d_gene: TRBD1; abundance: -; CDR3nt: TGCGCCAGCAGCCAGGGGGACAGGGGGCTTAATGAGCAGTTCTTC; CDR3aa: CASSQGDRGLNEQFF
v_gene: TRBV7-9; j_gene: TRBJ2-7; d_gene: -; abundance: -; CDR3nt: TGTGCCAGCAGTTATCAATCCGAGCAGTCCGAGCAGTACTTC; CDR3aa: CASSYQSEQSEQYF
v_gene: TRBV4-1; j_gene: TRBJ1-5; d_gene: -; abundance: -; CDR3nt: TGCGCCAGCAGCCAACGACAGGCAGGTGGATGGCCCCAGCATTTT; CDR3aa: CASSQRQAGGWPQHF
v_gene: TRBV6-2/TRBV6-3; j_gene: TRBJ1-1; d_gene: -; abundance: -; CDR3nt: TGTGCCAGCAGTATATACTCGGGGACAAATATTGCTGAAGCTTTCTTT; CDR3aa: CASSIYSGTNIAEAFF
v_gene: TRBV7-8; j_gene: TRBJ1-6; d_gene: -; abundance: -; CDR3nt: TGTGCCAGCAGCCTTAGGACAGAGGCGAATTCACCCCTCCACTTT; CDR3aa: CASSLRTEANSPLHF
v_gene: TRBV28; j_gene: TRBJ1-4; d_gene: -; abundance: -; CDR3nt: TGTGCCAGCAGTCCACGGGGAGGGGGGGAAGAAAAACTGTTTTTT; CDR3aa: CASSPRGGGEEKLFF
v_gene: TRBV24-1; j_gene: TRBJ2-3; d_gene: -; abundance: -; CDR3nt: TGTGCCACCAGTGAGGCCACCTTGATGGCAGATACGCAGTATTTT; CDR3aa: CATSEATLMADTQYF
v_gene: TRBV21-1; j_gene: TRBJ1-4; d_gene: -; abundance: -; CDR3nt: TGTGCCAGCAGCAAAAAGGAACCGGGGTCTAATGAAAAACTGTTTTTT; CDR3aa: CASSKKEPGSNEKLFF
v_gene: TRBV14; j_gene: TRBJ1-1; d_gene: -; abundance: -; CDR3nt: TGTGCCAGCAGCCAGTTGGACAGACTGACTGAAGCTTTCTTT; CDR3aa: CASSQLDRLTEAFF
v_gene: TRBV29-1; j_gene: TRBJ1-2; d_gene: -; abundance: -; CDR3nt: TGCAGCGTCAGTGGCAGTGTATATGGCTACACCTTC; CDR3aa: CSVSGSVYGYTF
v_gene: TRBV19; j_gene: TRBJ1-5; d_gene: TRBD1; abundance: -; CDR3nt: TGTGCCAGTATGGACAGGGCAGGCCAGCCCCAGCATTTT; CDR3aa: CASMDRAGQPQHF
v_gene: TRBV7-3; j_gene: TRBJ1-1; d_gene: -; abundance: -; CDR3nt: TGTGCCAGCAGCCCCGGTTTGAACACTGAAGCTTTCTTT; CDR3aa: CASSPGLNTEAFF
v_gene: TRBV3-1/TRBV3-2; j_gene: TRBJ1-1; d_gene: TRBD1; abundance: -; CDR3nt: TGTGCCAGCATGAGAGGGACAGGGGGCACTGAAGCTTTCTTT; CDR3aa: CASMRGTGGTEAFF
v_gene: TRBV3-1/TRBV3-2; j_gene: TRBJ2-3; d_gene: TRBD1; abundance: -; CDR3nt: TGTGCCAGCAGCCCCCCCGGGACAGAAATTTATACGCAGTATTTT; CDR3aa: CASSPPGTEIYTQYF
v_gene: TRBV3-1/TRBV3-2; j_gene: TRBJ2-6; d_gene: -; abundance: -; CDR3nt: TGTGCCAGCAGCCCATCCGGACGGACCTCCAGGGCCAACGTCCTGACTTTC; CDR3aa: CASSPSGRTSRANVLTF
v_gene: TRBV4-1; j_gene: TRBJ2-1; d_gene: TRBD1; abundance: -; CDR3nt: TGCGCCAGCAGCCAAATGGGGGCCAGGGGGCAGGATGAGCAGTTCTTC; CDR3aa: CASSQMGARGQDEQFF
v_gene: TRBV28; j_gene: TRBJ1-4; d_gene: -; abundance: -; CDR3nt: TGTGCCAGCGATCGAAACGGTGCAACTAATGAAAAACTGTTTTTT; CDR3aa: CASDRNGATNEKLFF
v_gene: TRBV5-4; j_gene: TRBJ2-1; d_gene: TRBD1; abundance: -; CDR3nt: TGTGCCAGCAGCTTGCGGGACAGGGGGAATGAGCAGTTCTTC; CDR3aa: CASSLRDRGNEQFF
v_gene: TRBV6-1; j_gene: TRBJ1-2; d_gene: -; abundance: once; CDR3nt: TGTGCCAGCAGTGAAGTGGGGGGTAACTATGGCTACACCTTC; CDR3aa: CASSEVGGNYGYTF
v_gene: TRBV27; j_gene: TRBJ1-1; d_gene: TRBD1; abundance: -; CDR3nt: TGTGCCAGCAGTACCCTACAGGGGGCGACCGCTGAAGCTTTCTTT; CDR3aa: CASSTLQGATAEAFF
v_gene: TRBV5-1; j_gene: TRBJ1-2; d_gene: TRBD1; abundance: -; CDR3nt: TGCGCCAGCAGCTCCGGACAGGGGGACTATGGCTACACCTTC; CDR3aa: CASSSGQGDYGYTF
v_gene: TRBV6-5; j_gene: TRBJ2-5; d_gene: -; abundance: -; CDR3nt: TGTGCCAGCAGTTTTTGGGGAGGTTTCCAAGAGACCCAGTACTTC; CDR3aa: CASSFWGGFQETQYF